This entry is about one T cell receptor (beta chain). Its antigen is not identified. Data came from immunoSEQ multiplex PCR; TCRdb stores just in-frame clones and leaves some out. The sample includes more than 95,000 clones, around 92% of them seen just once. This entry comes from a study of T cell responses to AZD1222 COVID-19 vaccine. Study details: Timing groups of about 4 and about 12 weeks for second doses were pooled.

Regarding the study as a whole: AZD1222 recipients seropositive at baseline numbered only 5 or 6. The study reported that nearly half of spike-specific TCRs target unmutated variant regions.

The source material was peripheral blood, sampled on day 0 of AZD1222 vaccination. This clonotype was sampled from an adult in good health.

Here the CDR3 DNA reads TGTGCCAGCAGCACACAAGAGACCCAGTACTTC. This sequence encodes CASSTQETQYF. V usage is TRBV6-5 and J usage is TRBJ2-5; no clear D gene. This CDR3 is 11 amino acids long. The V gene lost 6 bases and the J gene lost 2 bases, with 4 bases spanning the gap. Per germline, CDR1 MNHEY and CDR2 SVGAGI.